Below are 5 T cell receptor beta chains sequenced from a single sample in a study of T cell clusters in autoimmune cytopenias. TRB was amplified by touch-down multiplex PCR, primer pools A and B combined. TCRdb reworked the multiplex PCR reads into one entry per CDR3 protein, no DNA. Here the sample table reports 9,000 to 15,000 distinct CDR3 sequences. TRB was amplified from 250 ng of peripheral blood genomic DNA per sample. Separately, the same data were catalogued under a study of T cell repertoires in aging, cancer and after chemotherapy.

What was sequenced was peripheral blood. These receptors all come from a human donor in good health.

This chain uses TRBV6-1 with TRBJ2-7; TCRdb's assignment of TRBD1 cannot be checked, as there is no DNA. Germline loops: CDR1 MNHNS, CDR2 SASEGT. This CDR3 has 15 residues. The CDR3 loop reads CASRPGQGESYEQYF.

The V gene is TRBV12-3 or TRBV12-4, the J gene TRBJ2-7; without DNA, the TCRdb call of TRBD1 cannot be checked. The CDR3 covers 14 residues. The CDR3 spells CASSLGLRVVEQYF.

This chain connects TRBV19 to TRBJ1-6. CDR3 length: 15 amino acids. The germline V gene has CDR1 LNHDA and CDR2 SQIVND (reference sequence). CDR3 region: CASAHTRGPDSPLHF.

The CDR3 sequence is CASSSGGGGLETQYF. The gene calls are TRBV5-4 and TRBJ2-5; TCRdb outputs TRBD1, but without DNA this stays unchecked. This CDR3 is 15 amino acids long. The germline gives CDR1 SGHNT, CDR2 YYREEE (reference sequence).

The rearrangement uses TRBV27 and TRBJ2-2; TCRdb names TRBD2, which stays unverified in the absence of DNA. The CDR3 covers 13 residues. Germline V CDR1 and CDR2: MNHEY, SMNVEV (reference sequence). CDR3 in amino acids: CASSSGGPGELFF.